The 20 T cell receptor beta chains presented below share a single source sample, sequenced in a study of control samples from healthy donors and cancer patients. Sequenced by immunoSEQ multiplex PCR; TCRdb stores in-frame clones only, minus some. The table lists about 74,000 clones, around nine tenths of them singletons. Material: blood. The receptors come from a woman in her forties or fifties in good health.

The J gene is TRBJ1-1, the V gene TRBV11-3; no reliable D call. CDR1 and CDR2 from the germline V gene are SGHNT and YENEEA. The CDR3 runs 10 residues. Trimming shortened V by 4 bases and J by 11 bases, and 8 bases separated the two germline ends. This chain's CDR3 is CASSSTVAFF. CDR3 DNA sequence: TGTGCCAGCAGCTCCACTGTGGCTTTCTTT. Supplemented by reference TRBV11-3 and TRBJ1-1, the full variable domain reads EAGVVQSPRYKIIEKKQPVAFWCNPISGHNTLYWYLQNLGQGPELLIRYENEEAVDDSQLPKDRFSAERLKGVDSTLKIQPAELGDSAVYLCASSSTVAFFGQGTRLTVV.

The CDR3 DNA reads TGTGCCAGCAGGACAGGGGCTGAAAAACTGTTTTTT. Protein product: CASRTGAEKLFF. The chain joins TRBV27 to TRBJ1-4, with 8 bases that match TRBD1. Germline CDR1 and CDR2: MNHEY and SMNVEV (reference sequence). The CDR3 length is 12 residues. V lost 6 bases to trimming and J lost 7 bases; unmatched junction nucleotides: 1.

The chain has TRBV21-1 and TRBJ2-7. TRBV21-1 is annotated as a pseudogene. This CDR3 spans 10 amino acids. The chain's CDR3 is CASSSYEQYF. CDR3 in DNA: TGTGCCAGCAGCAGTTACGAGCAGTACTTC.

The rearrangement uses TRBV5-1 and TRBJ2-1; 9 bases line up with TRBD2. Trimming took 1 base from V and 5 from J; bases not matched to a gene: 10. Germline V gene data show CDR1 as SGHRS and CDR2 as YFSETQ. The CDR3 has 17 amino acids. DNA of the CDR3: TGCGCCAGCAGCTTGTCTGGTCTAGCGGGGTTGGACAATGAGCAGTTCTTC. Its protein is CASSLSGLAGLDNEQFF. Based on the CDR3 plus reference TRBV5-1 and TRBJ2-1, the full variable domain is KAGVTQTPRYLIKTRGQQVTLSCSPISGHRSVSWYQQTPGQGLQFLFEYFSETQRNKGNFPGRFSGRQFSNSRSEMNVSTLELGDSALYLCASSLSGLAGLDNEQFFGPGTRLTVL.

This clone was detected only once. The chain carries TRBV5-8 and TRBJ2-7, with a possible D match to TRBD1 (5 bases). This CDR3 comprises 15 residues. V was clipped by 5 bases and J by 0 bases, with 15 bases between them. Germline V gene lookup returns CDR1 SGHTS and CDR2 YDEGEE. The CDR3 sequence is CASRATGWSSYEQYF. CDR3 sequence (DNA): TGTGCCAGCAGGGCTACAGGATGGAGCTCCTACGAGCAGTACTTC.

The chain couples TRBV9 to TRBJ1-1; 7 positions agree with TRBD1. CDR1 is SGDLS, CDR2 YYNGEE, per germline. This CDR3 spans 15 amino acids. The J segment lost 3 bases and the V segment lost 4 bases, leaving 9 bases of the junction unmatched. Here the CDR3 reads CASSQFRGTDTEAFF. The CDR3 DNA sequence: TGTGCCAGCAGCCAATTCCGAGGGACAGACACTGAAGCTTTCTTT.

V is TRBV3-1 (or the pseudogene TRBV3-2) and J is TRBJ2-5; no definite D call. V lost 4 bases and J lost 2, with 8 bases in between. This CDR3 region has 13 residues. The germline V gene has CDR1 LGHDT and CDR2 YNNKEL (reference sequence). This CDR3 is CASSLRAQETQYF. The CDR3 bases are TGTGCCAGCAGCCTCCGGGCTCAAGAGACCCAGTACTTC.

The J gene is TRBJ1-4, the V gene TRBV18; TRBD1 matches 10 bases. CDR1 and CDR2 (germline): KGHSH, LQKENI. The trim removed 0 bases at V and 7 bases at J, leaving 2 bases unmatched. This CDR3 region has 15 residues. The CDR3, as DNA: TGTGCCAGCTCACCACCGGGACAGGGGACTGAAAAACTGTTTTTT. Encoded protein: CASSPPGQGTEKLFF. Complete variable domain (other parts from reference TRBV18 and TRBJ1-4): NAGVMQNPRHLVRRRGQEARLRCSPMKGHSHVYWYRQLPEEGLKFMVYLQKENIIDESGMPKERFSAEFPKEGPSILRIQQVVRGDSAAYFCASSPPGQGTEKLFFGSGTQLSVL.

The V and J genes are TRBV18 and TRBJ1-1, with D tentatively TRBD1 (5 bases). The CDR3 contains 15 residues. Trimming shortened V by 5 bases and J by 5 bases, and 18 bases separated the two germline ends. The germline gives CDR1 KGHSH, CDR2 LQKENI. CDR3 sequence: CASSTGWDAWTEAFF. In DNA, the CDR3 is TGTGCCAGCTCAACCGGGTGGGACGCCTGGACTGAAGCTTTCTTT.

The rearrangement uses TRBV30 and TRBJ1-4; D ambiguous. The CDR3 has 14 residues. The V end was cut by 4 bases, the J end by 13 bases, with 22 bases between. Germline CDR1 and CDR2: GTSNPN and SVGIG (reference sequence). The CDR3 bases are TGTGCCTGGATCTTAGATTCCCCCCTTCGTCTACTGTTTTTT. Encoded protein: CAWILDSPLRLLFF.

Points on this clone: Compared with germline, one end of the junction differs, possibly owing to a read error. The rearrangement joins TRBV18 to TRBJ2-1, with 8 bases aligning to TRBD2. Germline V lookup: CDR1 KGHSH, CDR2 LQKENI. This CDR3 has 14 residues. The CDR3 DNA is TGTGCCAGCTCACTTGGACTAGCAGACAATGAGCGGTTCTTC. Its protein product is CASSLGLADNERFF.

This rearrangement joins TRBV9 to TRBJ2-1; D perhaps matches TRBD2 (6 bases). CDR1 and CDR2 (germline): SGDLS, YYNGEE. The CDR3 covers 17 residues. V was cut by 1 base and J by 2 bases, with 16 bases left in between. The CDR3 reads CASSVSSAGYAYNEQFF. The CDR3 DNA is TGTGCCAGCAGCGTATCCTCGGCGGGGTACGCCTACAATGAGCAGTTCTTC.

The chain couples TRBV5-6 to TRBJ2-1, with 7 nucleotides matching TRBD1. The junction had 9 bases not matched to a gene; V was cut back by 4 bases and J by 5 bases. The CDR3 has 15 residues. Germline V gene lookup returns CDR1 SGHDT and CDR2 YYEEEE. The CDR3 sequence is CASSPVGTANNEQFF. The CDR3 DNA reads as TGTGCCAGCAGCCCCGTCGGGACAGCGAACAATGAGCAGTTCTTC.

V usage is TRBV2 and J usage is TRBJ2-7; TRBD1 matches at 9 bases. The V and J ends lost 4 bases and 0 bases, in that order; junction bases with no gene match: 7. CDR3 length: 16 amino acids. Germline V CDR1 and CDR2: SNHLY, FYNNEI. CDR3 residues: CASSGRGQGSSYEQYF. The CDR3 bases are TGTGCCAGCAGTGGGAGAGGACAGGGGAGCTCCTACGAGCAGTACTTC.

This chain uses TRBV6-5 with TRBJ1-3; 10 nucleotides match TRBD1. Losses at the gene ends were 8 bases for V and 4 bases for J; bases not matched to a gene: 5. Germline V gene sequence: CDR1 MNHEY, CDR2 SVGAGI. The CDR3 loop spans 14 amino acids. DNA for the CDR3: TGTGCCAGCGGAGACAGGGGGCTCGGAAACACCATATATTTT. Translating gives CASGDRGLGNTIYF.

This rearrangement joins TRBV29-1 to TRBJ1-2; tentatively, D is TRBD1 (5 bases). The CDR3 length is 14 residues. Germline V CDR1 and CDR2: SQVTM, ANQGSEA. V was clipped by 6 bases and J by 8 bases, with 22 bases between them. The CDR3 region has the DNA TGCAGCGTAGAATCTACCAAAGGGGTCTCCGGCTACACCTTC. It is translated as CSVESTKGVSGYTF.

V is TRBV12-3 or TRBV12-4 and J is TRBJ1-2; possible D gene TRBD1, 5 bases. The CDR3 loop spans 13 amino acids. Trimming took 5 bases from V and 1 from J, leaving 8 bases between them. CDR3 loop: CASSRGLNYGYTF. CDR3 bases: TGTGCCAGCAGTAGGGGCCTTAACTATGGCTACACCTTC.

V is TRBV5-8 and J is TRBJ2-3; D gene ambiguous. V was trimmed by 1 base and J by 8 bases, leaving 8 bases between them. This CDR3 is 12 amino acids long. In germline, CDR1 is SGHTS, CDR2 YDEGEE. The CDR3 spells CASSLMAPTQYF. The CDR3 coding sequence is TGTGCCAGCAGCTTGATGGCCCCTACGCAGTATTTT. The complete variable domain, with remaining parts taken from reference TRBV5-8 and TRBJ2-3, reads EAGVTQSPTHLIKTRGQQATLRCSPISGHTSVYWYQQALGLGLQFLLWYDEGEERNRGNFPPRFSGRQFPNYSSELNVNALELEDSALYLCASSLMAPTQYFGPGTRLTVL.

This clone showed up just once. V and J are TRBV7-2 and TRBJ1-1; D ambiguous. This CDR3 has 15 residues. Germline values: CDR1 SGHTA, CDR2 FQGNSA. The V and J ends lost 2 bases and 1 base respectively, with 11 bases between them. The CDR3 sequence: CASSLLGFGNTEAFF. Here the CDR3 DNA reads TGTGCCAGCAGCTTACTTGGATTCGGGAACACTGAAGCTTTCTTT.

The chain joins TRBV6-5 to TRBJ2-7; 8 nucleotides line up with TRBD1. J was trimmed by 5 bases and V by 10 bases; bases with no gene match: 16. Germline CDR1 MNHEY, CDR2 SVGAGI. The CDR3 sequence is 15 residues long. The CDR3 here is CATTRPRQGSHEQYF. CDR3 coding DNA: TGTGCCACTACACGCCCCCGACAGGGGAGCCACGAGCAGTACTTC.